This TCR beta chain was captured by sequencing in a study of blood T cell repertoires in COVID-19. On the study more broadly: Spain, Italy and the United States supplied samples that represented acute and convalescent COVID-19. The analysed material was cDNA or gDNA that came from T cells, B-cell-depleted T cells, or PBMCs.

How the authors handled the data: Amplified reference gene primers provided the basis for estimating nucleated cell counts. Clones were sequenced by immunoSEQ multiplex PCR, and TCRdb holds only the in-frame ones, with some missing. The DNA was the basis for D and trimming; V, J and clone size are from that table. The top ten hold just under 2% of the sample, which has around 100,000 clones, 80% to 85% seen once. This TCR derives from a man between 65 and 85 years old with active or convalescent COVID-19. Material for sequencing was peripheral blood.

CDR3 residues: CASQTGNYGYTF. The CDR3, as DNA: TGTGCCAGCCAAACAGGGAACTATGGCTACACCTTC. The chain combines TRBV6-6 with TRBJ1-2, with D possibly matching TRBD1 (6 bases). V lost 8 bases, J lost 2 bases, and 9 bases lay in between. Germline lookup yields CDR1 MNHNY and CDR2 SVGAGI (reference sequence). The CDR3 extends over 12 amino acids.